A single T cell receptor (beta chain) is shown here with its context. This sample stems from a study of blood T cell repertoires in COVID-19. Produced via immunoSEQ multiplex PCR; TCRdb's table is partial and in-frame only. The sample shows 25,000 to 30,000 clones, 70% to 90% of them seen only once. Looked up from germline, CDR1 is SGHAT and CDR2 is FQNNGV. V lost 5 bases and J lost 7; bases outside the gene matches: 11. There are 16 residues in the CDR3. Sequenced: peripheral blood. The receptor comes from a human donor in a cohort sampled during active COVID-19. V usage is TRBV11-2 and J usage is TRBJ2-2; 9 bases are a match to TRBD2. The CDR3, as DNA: TGTGCCAGCAGCCCACAGATAGCGGGAGCTAGCGGGGAGCTGTTTTTT. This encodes CASSPQIAGASGELFF.